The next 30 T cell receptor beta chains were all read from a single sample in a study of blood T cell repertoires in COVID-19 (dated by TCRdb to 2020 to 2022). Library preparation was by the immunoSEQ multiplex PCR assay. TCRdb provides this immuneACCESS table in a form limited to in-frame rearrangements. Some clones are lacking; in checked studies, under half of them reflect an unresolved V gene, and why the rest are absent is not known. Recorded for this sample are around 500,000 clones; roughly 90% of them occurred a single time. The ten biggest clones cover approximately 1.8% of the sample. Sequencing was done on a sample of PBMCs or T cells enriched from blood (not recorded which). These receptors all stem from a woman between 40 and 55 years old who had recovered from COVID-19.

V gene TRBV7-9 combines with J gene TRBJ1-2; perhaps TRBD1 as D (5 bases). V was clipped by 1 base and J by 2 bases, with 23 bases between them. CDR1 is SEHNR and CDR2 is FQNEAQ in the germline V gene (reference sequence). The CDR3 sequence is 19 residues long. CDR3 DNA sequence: TGTGCCAGCAGCTTAGGGCCCAAGCAGGGACTCTATACCAACTATGGCTACACCTTC. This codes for CASSLGPKQGLYTNYGYTF.

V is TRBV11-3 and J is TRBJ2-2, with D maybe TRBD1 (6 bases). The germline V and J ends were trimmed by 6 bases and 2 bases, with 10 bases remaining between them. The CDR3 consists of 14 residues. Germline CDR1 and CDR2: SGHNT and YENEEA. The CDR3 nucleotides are TGTGCCAGCAGAAAGGGGGTAAACACCGGGGAGCTGTTTTTT. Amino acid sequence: CASRKGVNTGELFF.

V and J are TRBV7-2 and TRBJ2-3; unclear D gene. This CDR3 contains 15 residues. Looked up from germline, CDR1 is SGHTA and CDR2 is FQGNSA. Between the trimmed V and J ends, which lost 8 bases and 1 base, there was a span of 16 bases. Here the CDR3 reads CASRDHPMGTDTQYF. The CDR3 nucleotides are TGTGCCAGCCGCGATCACCCTATGGGCACAGATACGCAGTATTTT.

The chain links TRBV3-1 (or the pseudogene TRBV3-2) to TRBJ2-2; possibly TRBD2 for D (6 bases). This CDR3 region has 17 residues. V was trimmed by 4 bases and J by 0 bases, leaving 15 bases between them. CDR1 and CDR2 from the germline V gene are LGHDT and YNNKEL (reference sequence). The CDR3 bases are TGTGCCAGCAGCCGGACTATGTCCTATGCGAACACCGGGGAGCTGTTTTTT. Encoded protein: CASSRTMSYANTGELFF.

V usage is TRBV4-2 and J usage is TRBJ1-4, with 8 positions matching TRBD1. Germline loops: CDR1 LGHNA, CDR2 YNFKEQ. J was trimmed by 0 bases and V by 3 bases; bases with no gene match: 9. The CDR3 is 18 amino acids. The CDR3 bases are TGTGCCAGCAGCCACCTAAAGACGACAGGGGCAACTAATGAAAAACTGTTTTTT. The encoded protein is CASSHLKTTGATNEKLFF.

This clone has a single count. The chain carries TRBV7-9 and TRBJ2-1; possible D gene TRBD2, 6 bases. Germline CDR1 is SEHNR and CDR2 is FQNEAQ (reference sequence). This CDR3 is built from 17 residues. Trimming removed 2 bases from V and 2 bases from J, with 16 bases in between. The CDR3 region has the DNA TGTGCCAGCAGCTTATTGTCCGGGGGACCGGCCTACAATGAGCAGTTCTTC. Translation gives CASSLLSGGPAYNEQFF.

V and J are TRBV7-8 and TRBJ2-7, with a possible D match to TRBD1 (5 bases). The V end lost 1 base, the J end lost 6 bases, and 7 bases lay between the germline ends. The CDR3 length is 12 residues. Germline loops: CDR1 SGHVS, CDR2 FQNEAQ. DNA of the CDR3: TGTGCCAGCAGCTTAGTTAGGGGCGAGCAGTACTTC. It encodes CASSLVRGEQYF.

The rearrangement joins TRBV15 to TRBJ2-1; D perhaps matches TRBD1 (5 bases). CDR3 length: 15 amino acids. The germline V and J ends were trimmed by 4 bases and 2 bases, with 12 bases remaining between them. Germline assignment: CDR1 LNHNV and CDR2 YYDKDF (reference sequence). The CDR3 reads CATSTGRVTYNEQFF. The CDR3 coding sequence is TGTGCCACCAGCACCGGCAGGGTGACCTACAATGAGCAGTTCTTC. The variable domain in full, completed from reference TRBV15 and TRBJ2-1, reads DAMVIQNPRYQVTQFGKPVTLSCSQTLNHNVMYWYQQKSSQAPKLLFHYYDKDFNNEADTPDNFQSRRPNTSFCFLDIRSPGLGDTAMYLCATSTGRVTYNEQFFGPGTRLTVL.

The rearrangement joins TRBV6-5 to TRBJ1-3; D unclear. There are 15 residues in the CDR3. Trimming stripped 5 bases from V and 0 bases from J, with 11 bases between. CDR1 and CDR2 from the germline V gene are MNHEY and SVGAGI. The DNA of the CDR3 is TGTGCCAGCAGTCCACCGGGAAGCTCTGGAAACACCATATATTTT. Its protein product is CASSPPGSSGNTIYF.

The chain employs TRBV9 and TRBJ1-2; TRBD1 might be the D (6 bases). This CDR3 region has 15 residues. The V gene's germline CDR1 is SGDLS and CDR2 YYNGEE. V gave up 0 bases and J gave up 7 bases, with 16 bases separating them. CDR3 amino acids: CASSVGGHRAVGYTF. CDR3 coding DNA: TGTGCCAGCAGCGTAGGGGGACACCGGGCTGTTGGCTACACCTTC.

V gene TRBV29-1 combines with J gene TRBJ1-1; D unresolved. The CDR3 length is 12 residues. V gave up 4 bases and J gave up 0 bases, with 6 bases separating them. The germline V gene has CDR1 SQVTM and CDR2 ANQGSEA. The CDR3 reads CSVVILNTEAFF. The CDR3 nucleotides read TGCAGCGTTGTTATCCTGAACACTGAAGCTTTCTTT.

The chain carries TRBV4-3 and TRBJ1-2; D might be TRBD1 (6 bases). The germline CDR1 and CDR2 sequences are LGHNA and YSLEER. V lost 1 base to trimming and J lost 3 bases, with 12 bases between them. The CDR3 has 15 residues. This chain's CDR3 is CASSQGRGLHYGYTF. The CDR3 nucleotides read TGCGCCAGCAGCCAAGGCAGGGGTTTACACTATGGCTACACCTTC.

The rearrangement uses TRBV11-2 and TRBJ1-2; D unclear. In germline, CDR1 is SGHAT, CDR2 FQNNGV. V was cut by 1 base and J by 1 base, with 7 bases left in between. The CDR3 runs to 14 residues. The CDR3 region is CASSLGGSNYGYTF. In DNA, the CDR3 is TGTGCCAGCAGCTTAGGAGGGAGTAACTATGGCTACACCTTC.

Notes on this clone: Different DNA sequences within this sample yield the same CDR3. CDR3 nucleotides: TGTGCCAGCAGTTTATGGGGCCGGGAGACCCAGTACTTC. Protein: CASSLWGRETQYF. J is TRBJ2-5 and V is TRBV12-3 or TRBV12-4, with D perhaps matching TRBD1 (5 bases). The CDR3 consists of 13 residues. The V and J ends lost 2 bases and 5 bases respectively, with 9 bases between them.

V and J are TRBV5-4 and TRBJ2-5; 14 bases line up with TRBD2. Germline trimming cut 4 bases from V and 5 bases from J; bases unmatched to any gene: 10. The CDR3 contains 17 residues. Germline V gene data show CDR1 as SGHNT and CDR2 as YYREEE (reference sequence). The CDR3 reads CASSPAGTSGRGETQYF. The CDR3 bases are TGTGCCAGCAGCCCCGCCGGGACTAGCGGGAGAGGGGAGACCCAGTACTTC.

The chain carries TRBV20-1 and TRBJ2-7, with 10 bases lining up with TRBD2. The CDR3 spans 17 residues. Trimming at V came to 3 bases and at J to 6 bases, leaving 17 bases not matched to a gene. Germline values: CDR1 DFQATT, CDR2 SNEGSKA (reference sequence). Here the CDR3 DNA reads TGCAGTGCTAGTCCACCGGGACTAGCGAGACTTGCGGGCGAGCAGTACTTC. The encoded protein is CSASPPGLARLAGEQYF.

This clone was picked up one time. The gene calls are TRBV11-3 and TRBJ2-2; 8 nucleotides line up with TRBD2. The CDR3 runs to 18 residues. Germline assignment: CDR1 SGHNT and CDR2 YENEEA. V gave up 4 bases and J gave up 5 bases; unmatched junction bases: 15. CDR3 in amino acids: CASSWPGEAGVYTGELFF. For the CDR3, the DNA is TGTGCCAGCAGCTGGCCCGGGGAAGCGGGAGTTTATACCGGGGAGCTGTTTTTT.

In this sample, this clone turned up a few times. The CDR3 bases are TGTGCCAGCAGGACAACAGGGGGCGCGGTCGGGGAGCTGTTTTTT. Its translation: CASRTTGGAVGELFF. This chain links TRBV6-5 with TRBJ2-2, with TRBD1 matching 9 bases. The V gene's germline CDR1 is MNHEY and CDR2 SVGAGI. J gave up 7 bases and V 6 bases, and 9 bases lay outside the gene matches. The CDR3 consists of 15 residues.

CDR3 loop: CASSLDGGSTDTQYF. CDR3 in DNA: TGTGCCAGCAGCTTGGACGGGGGGAGCACAGATACGCAGTATTTT. The J gene is TRBJ2-3, the V gene TRBV5-4; 7 bases agree with TRBD2. The CDR3 contains 15 residues. The J segment lost 0 bases and the V segment lost 0 bases, leaving 1 base of the junction unmatched. Germline loops: CDR1 SGHNT, CDR2 YYREEE (reference sequence).

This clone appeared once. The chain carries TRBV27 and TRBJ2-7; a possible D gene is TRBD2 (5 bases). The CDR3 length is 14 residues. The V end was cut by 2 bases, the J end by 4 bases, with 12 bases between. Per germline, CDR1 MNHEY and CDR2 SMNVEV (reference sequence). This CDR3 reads CASSLNGVGYEQYF. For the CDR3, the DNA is TGTGCCAGCAGTTTAAACGGGGTGGGTTACGAGCAGTACTTC.

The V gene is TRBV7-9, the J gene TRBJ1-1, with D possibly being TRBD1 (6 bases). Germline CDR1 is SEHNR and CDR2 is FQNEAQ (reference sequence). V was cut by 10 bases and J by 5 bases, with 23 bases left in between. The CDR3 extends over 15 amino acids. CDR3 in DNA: TGTGCCACCAATTCACTTATGGACAGAAGTACTGAAGCTTTCTTT. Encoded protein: CATNSLMDRSTEAFF.

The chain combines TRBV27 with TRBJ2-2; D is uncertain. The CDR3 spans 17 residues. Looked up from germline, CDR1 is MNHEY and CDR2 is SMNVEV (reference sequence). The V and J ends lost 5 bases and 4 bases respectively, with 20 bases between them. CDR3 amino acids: CASSLQAYRRGTGELFF. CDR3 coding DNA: TGTGCCAGCAGTCTCCAAGCGTATAGACGAGGCACCGGGGAGCTGTTTTTT.

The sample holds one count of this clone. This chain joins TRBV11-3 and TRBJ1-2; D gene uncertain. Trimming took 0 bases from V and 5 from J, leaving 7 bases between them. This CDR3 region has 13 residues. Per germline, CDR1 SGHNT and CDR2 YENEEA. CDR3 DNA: TGTGCCAGCAGCTTAGACAGTTTGTATGGCTACACCTTC. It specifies CASSLDSLYGYTF.

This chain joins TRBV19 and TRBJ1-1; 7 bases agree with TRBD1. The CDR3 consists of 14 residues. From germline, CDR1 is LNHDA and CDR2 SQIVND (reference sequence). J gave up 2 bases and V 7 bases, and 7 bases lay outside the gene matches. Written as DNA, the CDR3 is TGTGCCAGTACTCTCGACAGGGTCAACACTGAAGCTTTCTTT. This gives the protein CASTLDRVNTEAFF.

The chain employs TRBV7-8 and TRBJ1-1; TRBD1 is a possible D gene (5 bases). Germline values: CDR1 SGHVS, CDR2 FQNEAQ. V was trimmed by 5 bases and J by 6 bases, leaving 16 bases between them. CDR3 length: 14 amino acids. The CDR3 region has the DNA TGTGCCAGCAGCCCCGGGTGGGGGGAAGCTGAAGCTTTCTTT. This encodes CASSPGWGEAEAFF. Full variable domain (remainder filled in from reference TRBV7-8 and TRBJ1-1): GAGVSQSPRYKVAKRGQDVALRCDPISGHVSLFWYQQALGQGPEFLTYFQNEAQLDKSGLPSDRFFAERPEGSVSTLKIQRTQQEDSAVYLCASSPGWGEAEAFFGQGTRLTVV.

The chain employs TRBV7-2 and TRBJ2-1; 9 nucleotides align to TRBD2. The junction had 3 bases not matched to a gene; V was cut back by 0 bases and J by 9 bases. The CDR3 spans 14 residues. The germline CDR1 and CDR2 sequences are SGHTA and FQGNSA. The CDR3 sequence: CASSLAAGGLEQFF. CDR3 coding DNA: TGTGCCAGCAGCTTAGCGGCGGGAGGGCTTGAGCAGTTCTTC.

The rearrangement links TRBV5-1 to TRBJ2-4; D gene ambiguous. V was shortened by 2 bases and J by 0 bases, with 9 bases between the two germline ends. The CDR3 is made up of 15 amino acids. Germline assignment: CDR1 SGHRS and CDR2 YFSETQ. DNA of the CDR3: TGCGCCAGCAGCTTCGACCGAGGAGCCAAAAACATTCAGTACTTC. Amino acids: CASSFDRGAKNIQYF.

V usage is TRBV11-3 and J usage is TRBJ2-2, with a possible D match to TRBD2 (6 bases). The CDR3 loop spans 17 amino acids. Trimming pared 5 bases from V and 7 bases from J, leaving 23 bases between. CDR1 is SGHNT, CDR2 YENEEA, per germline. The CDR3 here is CASSLGGQVGIIGELFF. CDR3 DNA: TGTGCCAGCAGCCTGGGAGGCCAGGTGGGAATAATCGGGGAGCTGTTTTTT.

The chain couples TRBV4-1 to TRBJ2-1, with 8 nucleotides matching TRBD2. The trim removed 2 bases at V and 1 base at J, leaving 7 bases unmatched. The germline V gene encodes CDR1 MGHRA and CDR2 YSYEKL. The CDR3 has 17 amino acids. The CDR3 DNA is TGCGCCAGCAGCCAATCCCTTAGCGGGATTTCCTACAATGAGCAGTTCTTC. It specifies CASSQSLSGISYNEQFF.

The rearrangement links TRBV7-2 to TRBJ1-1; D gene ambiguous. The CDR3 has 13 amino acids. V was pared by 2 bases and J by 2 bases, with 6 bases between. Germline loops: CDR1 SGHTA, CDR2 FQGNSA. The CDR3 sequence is CASSLNSNTEAFF. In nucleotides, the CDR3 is TGTGCCAGCAGCTTAAACAGCAACACTGAAGCTTTCTTT.